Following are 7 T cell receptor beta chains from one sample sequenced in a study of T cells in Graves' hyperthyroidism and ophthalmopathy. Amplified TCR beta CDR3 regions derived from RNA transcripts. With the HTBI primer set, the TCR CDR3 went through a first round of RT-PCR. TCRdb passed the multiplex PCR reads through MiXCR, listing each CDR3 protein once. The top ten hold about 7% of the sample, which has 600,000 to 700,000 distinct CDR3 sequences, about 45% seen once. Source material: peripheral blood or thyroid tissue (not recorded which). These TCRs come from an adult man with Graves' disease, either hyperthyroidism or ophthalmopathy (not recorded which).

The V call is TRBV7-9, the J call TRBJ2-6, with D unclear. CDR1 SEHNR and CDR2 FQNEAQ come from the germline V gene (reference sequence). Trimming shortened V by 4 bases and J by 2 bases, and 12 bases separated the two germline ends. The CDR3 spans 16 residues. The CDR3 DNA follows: TGTGCCAGCAGCTCGTCGGTGAACACTGGGGCCAACGTCCTGACTTTC. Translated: CASSSSVNTGANVLTF.

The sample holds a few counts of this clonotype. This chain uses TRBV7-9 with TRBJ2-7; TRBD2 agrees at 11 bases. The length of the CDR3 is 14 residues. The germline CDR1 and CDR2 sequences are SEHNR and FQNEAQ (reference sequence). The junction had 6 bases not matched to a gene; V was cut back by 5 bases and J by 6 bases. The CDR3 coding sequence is TGTGCCAGCAGCACACTAGCGGGAGCAATCGAGCAGTACTTC. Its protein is CASSTLAGAIEQYF.

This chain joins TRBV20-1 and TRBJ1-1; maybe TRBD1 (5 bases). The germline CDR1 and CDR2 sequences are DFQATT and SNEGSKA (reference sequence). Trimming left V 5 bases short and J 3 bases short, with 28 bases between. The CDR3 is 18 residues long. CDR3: CSAGLHDAPFRGDTEAFF. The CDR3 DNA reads TGCAGTGCTGGCCTTCACGATGCGCCCTTTCGAGGGGACACTGAAGCTTTCTTT.

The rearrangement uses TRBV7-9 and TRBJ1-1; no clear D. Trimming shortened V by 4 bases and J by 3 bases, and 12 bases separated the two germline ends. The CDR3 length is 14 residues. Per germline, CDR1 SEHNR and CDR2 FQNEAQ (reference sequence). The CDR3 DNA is TGTGCCAGCAGCTCCGACCCTTTCGACACTGAAGCTTTCTTT. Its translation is CASSSDPFDTEAFF.

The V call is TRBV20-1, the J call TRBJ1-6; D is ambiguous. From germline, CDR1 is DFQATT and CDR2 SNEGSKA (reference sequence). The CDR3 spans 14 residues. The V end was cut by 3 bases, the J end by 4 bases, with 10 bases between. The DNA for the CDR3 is TGCAGTGCTAGCAGCGGGGTTTATAATTCACCCCTCCACTTT. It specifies CSASSGVYNSPLHF.

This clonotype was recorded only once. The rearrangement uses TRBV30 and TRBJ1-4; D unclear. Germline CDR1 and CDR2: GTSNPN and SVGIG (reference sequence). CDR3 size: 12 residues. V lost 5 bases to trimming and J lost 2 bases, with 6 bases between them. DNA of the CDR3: TGTGCCTGGGGGGTGACTAATGAAAAACTGTTTTTT. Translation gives CAWGVTNEKLFF.

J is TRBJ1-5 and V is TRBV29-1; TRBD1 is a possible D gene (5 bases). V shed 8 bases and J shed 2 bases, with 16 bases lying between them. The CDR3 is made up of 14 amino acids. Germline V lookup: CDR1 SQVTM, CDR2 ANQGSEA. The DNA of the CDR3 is TGCAGCAGTCCCGCGGGGCTGGGCAATCAGCCCCAGCATTTT. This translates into CSSPAGLGNQPQHF.